One T cell receptor beta chain is described in this entry. Its antigen is not yet known. No base quality values were provided; no much bigger clone lies one nucleotide off. This entry belongs to a study of beta chain features in type 1 diabetes (dated by TCRdb to 2017 to 2018). For the study in its entirety: Mean age, gender distribution, total cell number and subset yield were not different between patients and healthy donors. A total of roughly 100 million sorted cells were examined across all samples, and the number of cells per subset was strongly correlated with RNA yield. In the study, TCRB repertoires of sorted circulating CD4+ T cell subsets from recently diagnosed type 1 diabetes patients were compared with those of matched healthy donors. Regulatory and stem cell-like memory subsets were isolated from only 8 patients and about eight healthy donors, whereas naive and central memory subsets came from all 30 or so donors.

All of the isolated RNA was reverse transcribed with the High Capacity cDNA Reverse Transcription Kit, so expressed TCRB transcripts were sequenced. Deep immunoSEQ sequencing was applied to naive, central memory and regulatory T cell samples, giving an average of about 3.4 million total reads per sample. Sorted cells were lysed in RLT buffer, and RNA was extracted using DNase-treated RNeasy Micro or Mini kits according to cell number. To prevent cross-contamination, each cell subset was processed individually, whereas patient and healthy donor samples were processed jointly. Using the immunoSEQ multiplex PCR, TCRB sequences were amplified from cDNA into 87-bp fragments spanning the CDR3 region. Amplicons were sequenced on the Illumina HiSeq platform. As for the original processing: Synthetic template baselines were used to correct PCR bias computationally, reads within Hamming distance 2 were collapsed, and singletons that could not be merged were discarded. Reads were aligned against IMGT so that V, D and J genes, CDR3 length and insertions or deletions at six rearrangement sites could be assigned. Within each subset, clonotype counts were normalized to the number of sorted cells before true diversity and Gini coefficients were calculated with the tcR R package. The overlap coefficient, calculated on TCRB nucleotide sequences, was used to measure repertoire sharing. Out-of-frame TCRB sequences from naive cells were analyzed as a proxy for the pre-selection repertoire. Held by TCRdb, this immuneACCESS table contains in-frame sequences only and omits some clones. Under half of the omission traces to an unresolved V gene where checked; the cause of the rest is unknown. Clone size and V and J calls were adopted from that table, with D and trimming inferred from the DNA. A total of about 900,000 clones appear in this sample, 15% to 20% of them only once. About 0.02% of the sample rests with the top ten.

Broader findings and caveats from the paper: Because cDNA was sequenced instead of genomic DNA, highly expressing activated cells could be over-represented, though the groups showed no difference in activation or CD3 levels. PCR may preferentially amplify shorter templates, but because patient and control samples were amplified and corrected together, any resulting skew would affect both groups equally. In all four CD4+ subsets, TCRB CDR3 length was moderately but significantly shorter in type 1 diabetes patients. Naive, central memory and regulatory TCRB repertoires appeared to be more alike among patients than among healthy donors. At VDJ recombination sites, patients with type 1 diabetes made fewer insertions and deleted more nucleotides, a pattern implying thymic rearrangement abnormalities. Because small numbers of individuals were included in the HLA sub-analyses, any influence of HLA type on TCRB rearrangement was left unresolved.

CDR1 and CDR2, per the germline V gene, are SGHTA and FQGTGA. V is clipped by 4 bases and J by 6 bases, and the sequence between their germline boundaries is 6 bases long. The CDR3 sequence holds 12 residues, the cysteine and phenylalanine included. Just CDR3 DNA is preserved here, 36 bases in frame from base 1. From each donor, a single peripheral blood sample of 100 to 150 mL on average was drawn into heparinised tubes. Naive, central memory, regulatory and stem cell-like memory CD4+ T cells were sorted on a BD FACSAria II using a panel including CD45RO, CCR7, CD25, CD127, CD95 and CD27. Every sorted population had a purity above 95%. Right away, PBMCs were isolated by Lymphoprep density gradient centrifugation and were stained directly, with no culture step. Samples were stained and sorted in pairs, with one healthy donor and one patient per experiment, so that batch effects were minimized.

Recombination joined TRBV7-3 with TRBJ2-2, with the D segment identity uncertain. The sample comprised naive CD4+ T cells from blood. What this sample's cell subset or site label stands for: true naive CD4+ T cells. This clonotype originated in a woman aged 18-30 years in good health. This receptor has the CDR3 CASSSPPGELFF. The DNA sequence is as follows: TGTGCCAGCAGCTCCCCGCCCGGGGAGCTGTTTTTT.